This T cell receptor (beta chain) was observed in a study of control samples from healthy donors and cancer patients. The V gene lost 8 bases and the J gene lost 4 bases, with 11 bases spanning the gap. Germline V gives CDR1 WNHNN, CDR2 SYGVQD (reference sequence). This CDR3 spans 12 amino acids. Repertoires were generated with immunoSEQ multiplex PCR, while TCRdb's copy carries only in-frame clones and drops some. Of 390,000 or so clones in the sample, 75% to 95% are singletons; the top ten hold around 6.4%. The clonotype was recovered from a man aged 40-49 years with head and neck cancer. The sample taken for sequencing was PBMCs. The chain recombines TRBV10-1 with TRBJ2-5; the D gene is possibly TRBD1 (6 bases). CDR3 sequence: CASGNRVETQYF. CDR3 DNA: TGCGCCAGCGGGAACAGGGTAGAGACCCAGTACTTC.